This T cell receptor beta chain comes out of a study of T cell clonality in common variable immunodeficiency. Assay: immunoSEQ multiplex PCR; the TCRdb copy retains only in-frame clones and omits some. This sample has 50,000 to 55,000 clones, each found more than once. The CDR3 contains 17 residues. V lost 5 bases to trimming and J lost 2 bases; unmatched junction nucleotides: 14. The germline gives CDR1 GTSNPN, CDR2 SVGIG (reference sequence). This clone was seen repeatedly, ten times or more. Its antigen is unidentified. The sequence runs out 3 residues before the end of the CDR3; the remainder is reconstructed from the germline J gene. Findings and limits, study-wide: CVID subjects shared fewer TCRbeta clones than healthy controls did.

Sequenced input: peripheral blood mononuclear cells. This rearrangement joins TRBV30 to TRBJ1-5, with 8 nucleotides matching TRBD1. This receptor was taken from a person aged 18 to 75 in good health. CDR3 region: CAWEGAGGAGGNQPQHF. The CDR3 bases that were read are TGTGCCTGGGAAGGGGCAGGGGGCGCAGGGGGCAATCAGCCC.